The 7 T cell receptor beta chains reported below all come from one sample, sequenced in a study of blood T cell repertoires in COVID-19. The method was immunoSEQ multiplex PCR; TCRdb's version includes in-frame clones alone and lacks a portion of them. Altogether fewer than 150,000 clones are present, approximately 84% being singletons, with the ten largest covering roughly 13%. The sequencing sample was made of peripheral blood. The receptors were gathered from a human donor in a cohort sampled during active COVID-19.

The rearrangement joins TRBV5-1 to TRBJ2-3, with D unclear. V lost 4 bases and J 2 bases, leaving 11 bases between the germline ends. Germline V CDR1 and CDR2: SGHRS, YFSETQ. The CDR3 contains 14 residues. The CDR3 loop reads CASSTGGPTDTQYF. Here the CDR3 DNA reads TGCGCCAGCAGCACCGGCGGTCCCACAGATACGCAGTATTTT.

V is TRBV3-1 (or the pseudogene TRBV3-2) and J is TRBJ2-1, with 10 bases that match TRBD2. Losses at the gene ends were 3 bases for V and 2 bases for J; bases not matched to a gene: 4. Looked up from germline, CDR1 is LGHDT and CDR2 is YNNKEL (reference sequence). The CDR3 is 16 residues long. The CDR3 DNA sequence: TGTGCCAGCAGCCATGGCAGCGGGGGGGCCTACAATGAGCAGTTCTTC. Translation: CASSHGSGGAYNEQFF.

The chain carries TRBV20-1 and TRBJ2-5; 7 positions match TRBD1. V shed 3 bases, J shed 1 base, and the junction held 5 bases outside the gene matches. The CDR3 consists of 14 residues. CDR1 is DFQATT, CDR2 SNEGSKA, per germline (reference sequence). This CDR3 reads CSASPDRTQETQYF. DNA of the CDR3: TGCAGTGCTAGTCCGGACAGGACCCAAGAGACCCAGTACTTC.

V and J are TRBV27 and TRBJ1-1; 7 nucleotides agree with TRBD1. The CDR3 is 15 residues long. The V segment lost 2 bases and the J segment 4 bases; nucleotides outside the gene matches: 7. In germline, CDR1 is MNHEY, CDR2 SMNVEV (reference sequence). The chain's CDR3 is CASSLTGEVFTEAFF. DNA of the CDR3: TGTGCCAGCAGTTTAACAGGGGAAGTCTTCACTGAAGCTTTCTTT.

The CDR3 region is CASTLGQTQETQYF. The CDR3 DNA reads as TGCGCCAGCACCCTAGGACAGACTCAAGAGACCCAGTACTTC. This chain links TRBV5-1 with TRBJ2-5, with TRBD1 as a possible D gene (6 bases). Germline lookup yields CDR1 SGHRS and CDR2 YFSETQ. Trimming shortened V by 6 bases and J by 2 bases, and 14 bases separated the two germline ends. CDR3 length: 14 residues.

V and J are TRBV11-2 and TRBJ1-2; D is undetermined. V lost 3 bases to trimming and J lost 5 bases, with 7 bases between them. From germline, CDR1 is SGHAT and CDR2 FQNNGV. This CDR3 is 12 amino acids long. The DNA of the CDR3 is TGTGCCAGCAGCTTGTATGAGTATGGCTACACCTTC. This codes for CASSLYEYGYTF.

The chain uses TRBV7-7 and TRBJ1-5; no clear D. In germline, CDR1 is SSHAT, CDR2 FNYEAQ (reference sequence). The V gene lost 1 base and the J gene lost 4 bases, with 11 bases spanning the gap. The CDR3 extends over 15 amino acids. CDR3 in amino acids: CASSLVWQDNQPQHF. CDR3 in DNA: TGTGCCAGCAGCTTAGTGTGGCAGGATAATCAGCCCCAGCATTTT.